Shown below are 12 T cell receptor beta chains from a single sample sequenced in a study of T cell responses to AZD1222 COVID-19 vaccine. The protocol was immunoSEQ multiplex PCR, while the TCRdb copy is restricted to in-frame clones and leaves out a portion. The sample gives around 100,000 clones, 87% of which show up once; less than 20% is in the top ten. The input for sequencing was peripheral blood, taken on day 0 of AZD1222 vaccination. These TCRs come from an adult in good health.

The chain recombines TRBV15 with TRBJ2-7; D tentatively fits TRBD1 or TRBD2 (6 bases each). V lost 4 bases and J lost 0, with 13 bases in between. Germline V gene sequence: CDR1 LNHNV, CDR2 YYDKDF (reference sequence). This CDR3 has 15 residues. The CDR3 bases are TGTGCCACCAGCAAAGAGGGGGGCGGCTCCTACGAGCAGTACTTC. Protein: CATSKEGGGSYEQYF.

The CDR3 protein is CASRRDGGYEQYF. In nucleotides, the CDR3 is TGTGCCAGCAGGAGGGACGGGGGCTACGAGCAGTACTTC. J is TRBJ2-7 and V is TRBV6-5; D might be TRBD2 (6 bases). Looked up from germline, CDR1 is MNHEY and CDR2 is SVGAGI. The ends were cut back, 6 bases at V and 3 bases at J, with 12 bases in the middle. The CDR3 extends over 13 amino acids.

This chain uses TRBV11-3 with TRBJ1-2; maybe TRBD1 (5 bases). Trimming took off 5 bases at V and 6 bases at J, with 10 bases between the two ends. The CDR3 loop spans 12 amino acids. The germline V gene has CDR1 SGHNT and CDR2 YENEEA. The CDR3 bases are TGTGCCAGCAGCAAAGGAGGGGATGGCTACACCTTC. Amino acids: CASSKGGDGYTF.

This clone was found once. The chain employs TRBV3-1 (or the pseudogene TRBV3-2) and TRBJ1-5; 10 nucleotides align to TRBD1. From germline, CDR1 is LGHDT and CDR2 YNNKEL (reference sequence). This CDR3 comprises 16 residues. After removal of 4 bases from V and 3 bases from J, the junction contained 6 bases not matched to a gene. CDR3 DNA sequence: TGTGCCAGCAGCCCCGGGACAGGGGTTCCCAATCAGCCCCAGCATTTT. Protein product: CASSPGTGVPNQPQHF.

V and J are TRBV7-8 and TRBJ2-5; the D gene is possibly TRBD1 (6 bases). Germline assignment: CDR1 SGHVS and CDR2 FQNEAQ. This CDR3 is built from 14 residues. Trimming removed 7 bases from V and 2 bases from J, with 14 bases in between. CDR3 protein: CASTPEDSQETQYF. As DNA, the CDR3 is TGTGCCAGCACCCCCGAGGACAGTCAAGAGACCCAGTACTTC.

The chain links TRBV5-6 to TRBJ1-2; unclear D gene. The CDR3 is 15 amino acids. The germline V gene has CDR1 SGHDT and CDR2 YYEEEE. The ends were cut back, 4 bases at V and 4 bases at J, with 17 bases in the middle. The CDR3 spells CASSRRQTYLYGYTF. The CDR3 region has the DNA TGTGCCAGCAGCCGGAGGCAGACCTATCTCTATGGCTACACCTTC.

The rearrangement joins TRBV5-1 to TRBJ2-7; D gene ambiguous. The V gene's germline CDR1 is SGHRS and CDR2 YFSETQ. V was pared by 0 bases and J by 2 bases, with 12 bases between. The CDR3 runs 15 residues. CDR3 in amino acids: CASSLGGGGPYEQYF. CDR3 bases: TGCGCCAGCAGCTTGGGCGGCGGCGGACCCTACGAGCAGTACTTC.

This clone was picked up one time. This sequence joins TRBV6-5 and TRBJ1-2; no reliable D call. This CDR3 comprises 14 residues. V lost 5 bases and J lost 2, with 12 bases in between. Germline CDR1 is MNHEY and CDR2 is SVGAGI. CDR3 in DNA: TGTGCCAGCAGTAGAGATTCTAGAAACTATGGCTACACCTTC. Amino acids: CASSRDSRNYGYTF.

The chain links TRBV27 to TRBJ2-7, with D possibly matching TRBD1 (5 bases). V gave up 4 bases and J gave up 0 bases, with 13 bases separating them. Germline values: CDR1 MNHEY, CDR2 SMNVEV (reference sequence). This CDR3 contains 15 residues. The CDR3: CASSSRQISSYEQYF. In DNA, the CDR3 is TGTGCCAGCAGTTCCCGACAGATTTCCTCCTACGAGCAGTACTTC.

The J gene is TRBJ2-7, the V gene TRBV19; 8 bases are shared with TRBD1. The CDR3 spans 14 residues. With 4 bases clipped from V and 4 bases from J, the junction kept 6 bases outside the gene matches. The germline V gene encodes CDR1 LNHDA and CDR2 SQIVND (reference sequence). As DNA, the CDR3 is TGTGCCAGTAGTAGTCGGACAGGGTTTTACGAGCAGTACTTC. It yields the protein CASSSRTGFYEQYF.

This clone has a handful of counts. This chain connects TRBV7-9 to TRBJ1-1; unclear D gene. V was clipped by 5 bases and J by 5 bases, with 12 bases between them. Germline V CDR1 and CDR2: SEHNR, FQNEAQ (reference sequence). The length of the CDR3 is 13 residues. The CDR3 nucleotides read TGTGCCAGCAGCCAACAAGGTAGAACTGAAGCTTTCTTT. Translating gives CASSQQGRTEAFF.

In nucleotides, the CDR3 is TGTGCCAGCACGTCAAGAAACCAAAGGCAGCTTGGCTACACCTTC. Protein sequence: CASTSRNQRQLGYTF. The chain has TRBV27 and TRBJ1-2; D uncertain. V was cut by 7 bases and J by 7 bases, with 22 bases left in between. Per germline, CDR1 MNHEY and CDR2 SMNVEV (reference sequence). This CDR3 is built from 15 residues.